This record covers a single TCR beta chain. There is no known antigen for this receptor. The input lacks base qualities; no much larger clone sits a single base away. This entry comes from a study of T cells in localized non-small cell lung cancer (TCRdb year 2020). Some background on the complete study: Comparing tumors with uninvolved tumor-adjacent lungs, the study looked at the T cell repertoires of hundreds of patients with early-stage NSCLC. The cohort was made up of 236 treatment-naive NSCLC patients whose localized lung tumors had been resected. NSCLC patients had a mean age of approximately 70 years, and 120 to 150 were male and around 99 female. The paper as a whole reports these results and caveats: Of the top 100 tumor clones, a median of roughly 60 were detected in paired uninvolved adjacent lung; over 25 were also among that lung's top 100. The highest T cell clonality was observed in uninvolved tumor-adjacent lung, where clonality exceeded that of tumor, suggesting that antigenic responses were more focused in uninvolved tumor-adjacent lung. Longer overall survival was associated with higher T cell density in blood, whereas shorter survival was associated with higher clonality in adjacent lung. Because multi-region sequencing of the tumors was not done, intratumor heterogeneity could not be ruled out. Since the design was exploratory, TCR variables were selected using unadjusted p-values with no false-discovery rate correction.

TCR beta CDR3 regions were sequenced from DNA using the immunoSEQ Assay. From the authors' description of their analysis: To compute T cell density, TCR beta template counts were normalized to usable DNA, which was estimated by amplifying housekeeping genes. The preseqR package was used to estimate richness by extrapolating to 400,000 templates for PBMC samples and to 120,000 templates for tissue samples. Clonality was calculated as one minus Pielou's evenness. Tissue-enriched TCRs were identified by differential abundance testing using productive amino-acid clonotypes, minimum total count 5 and alpha 0.1. The Jaccard Index and the Morisita Overlap Index were used to measure how much the repertoires overlapped between compartments. TCR beta CDR3s were clustered by GLIPH together with public tetramer-defined viral CDR3s, and at least three viral sequences plus V-gene enrichment were required for viral motifs. Drawn from immuneACCESS, this table holds only the in-frame rearrangements with V and J called that TCRdb kept. Clones are partly lost; checked studies trace under half to an unresolved V gene and leave the rest unexplained. Clone size and V and J calls were adopted from that table, with D and trimming inferred from the DNA. The sample table lists some 11,000 clones, over 70% of them with a count of one. The ten largest make up about 31% of the sample.

At diagnosis, peripheral blood, uninvolved tumor-adjacent lung and tumor were collected and stored as a combination of fresh-frozen and FFPE material. Blood samples were analyzed as peripheral blood mononuclear cells for TCR repertoire profiling. Sequenced here: peripheral blood, sampled before any cancer treatment. The source is a male donor aged 60 or over with stage I lung adenocarcinoma.

The CDR3 protein is CASRDRGFPFLNTGELFF. In nucleotide form, the sequence is TGTGCCAGCCGGGACAGGGGTTTCCCGTTTCTTAACACCGGGGAGCTGTTTTTT. The receptor chain draws on TRBV2 and TRBJ2-2, and 10 bases in between align with TRBD1. After removal of 8 bases from V and 2 bases from J, the junction retains 14 bases not matched to a gene. Taken from the germline V gene, the CDR1 and CDR2 loops are SNHLY and FYNNEI. From its cysteine to its phenylalanine, the CDR3 spans 18 amino acids. The sequence is cut down to CDR3 DNA, 54 bases in frame from base 1. Extended through the reference TRBV2 and TRBJ2-2 proteins, this CDR3 yields the full variable domain: EPEVTQTPSHQVTQMGQEVILRCVPISNHLYFYWYRQILGQKVEFLVSFYNNEISEKSEIFDDQFSVERPDGSNFTLKIRSTKLEDSAMYFCASRDRGFPFLNTGELFFGEGSRLTVL.